Listed here are 2 T cell receptor beta chains from one sample, sequenced in a study of CD8 T cells in Susac syndrome (dated by TCRdb to 2018 to 2020). The library relied on the immunoSEQ multiplex PCR assay. RNA was extracted with the RNeasy kit and about 0.5 to 1 ug was reverse transcribed using random hexamers. TCRdb cleaned the public reads at Q25 with fastp, built clones with MiXCR and kept in-frame beta chains. All rows with the same CDR3 protein become a single entry with the most common DNA and genes. The sample data list under 550,000 distinct CDR3 sequences, and 85% of these were observed just once. Together, the top ten hold about 0.1% of the sample. Material: CD8+ T cells from PBMCs. All receptors come from a human donor with multiple sclerosis.

This chain uses TRBV2 with TRBJ2-4; 11 bases are shared with TRBD2. This CDR3 comprises 17 residues. Germline trimming cut 10 bases from V and 7 bases from J; bases unmatched to any gene: 18. CDR1 is SNHLY, CDR2 FYNNEI, per germline. CDR3 loop: CATLTGSSGRSGNIQYF. The CDR3 bases are TGTGCCACCCTAACCGGTTCTAGCGGGAGGTCGGGGAACATTCAGTACTTC.

This rearrangement joins TRBV6-5 to TRBJ1-4, with D possibly TRBD1 on 5 matching bases. Germline V gives CDR1 MNHEY, CDR2 SVGAGI. The V and J ends lost 2 bases and 4 bases respectively, with 8 bases between them. The CDR3 extends over 14 amino acids. The CDR3 spells CASSYEGINEKLFF. CDR3 nucleotides: TGTGCCAGCAGTTACGAGGGGATTAATGAAAAACTGTTTTTT.